The 5 T cell receptor beta chains presented below share a single source sample, sequenced in a study of cytomegalovirus exposure and HLA in healthy donors. PCR used 60 Vbeta primers and 13 Jbeta primers. The assay was immunoSEQ multiplex PCR, and TCRdb's table has in-frame clones only and misses some. This sample carries fewer than 250,000 clones, approximately 85% of them seen once, and the ten largest clones take 1.5% to 2%. The source material was PBMCs. The origin of the receptors is a man aged 18 to 29 in good health and CMV-seronegative.

J is TRBJ1-3 and V is TRBV19, with a weak D call TRBD1 (6 bases). V gave up 8 bases and J gave up 0 bases, with 14 bases separating them. This CDR3 has 15 amino acids. Germline-derived CDR1 and CDR2 are LNHDA and SQIVND (reference sequence). The CDR3 spells CASRSRGSSGNTIYF. CDR3 bases: TGTGCCAGTCGGAGCAGGGGAAGCTCTGGAAACACCATATATTTT. The full variable domain, with the rest looked up from reference TRBV19 and TRBJ1-3, is DGGITQSPKYLFRKEGQNVTLSCEQNLNHDAMYWYRQDPGQGLRLIYYSQIVNDFQKGDIAEGYSVSREKKESFPLTVTSAQKNPTAFYLCASRSRGSSGNTIYFGEGSWLTVV.

The chain couples TRBV30 to TRBJ2-1, with TRBD2 matching 13 bases. J was trimmed by 9 bases and V by 8 bases; bases with no gene match: 7. CDR3 length: 13 amino acids. From germline, CDR1 is GTSNPN and CDR2 SVGIG (reference sequence). The CDR3 DNA follows: TGTGCCAGTACCGGGACTAGCGGGACTGAGCAGTTCTTC. Its protein is CASTGTSGTEQFF.

This chain joins TRBV9 and TRBJ2-1; 9 bases map to TRBD1. CDR3 length: 15 residues. The ends lost 2 bases at V and 8 bases at J; junction bases unmatched: 8. Germline V gene sequence: CDR1 SGDLS, CDR2 YYNGEE. The CDR3 spells CASSVRQGGLDEQFF. The CDR3 DNA reads as TGTGCCAGCAGCGTCCGACAGGGGGGCCTTGATGAGCAGTTCTTC. The variable domain in full, with the rest retrieved from reference TRBV9 and TRBJ2-1, is DSGVTQTPKHLITATGQRVTLRCSPRSGDLSVYWYQQSLDQGLQFLIQYYNGEERAKGNILERFSAQQFPDLHSELNLSSLELGDSALYFCASSVRQGGLDEQFFGPGTRLTVL.

The chain employs TRBV5-4 and TRBJ2-3; 9 positions agree with TRBD2. The CDR3 length is 16 residues. With 5 bases clipped from V and 4 bases from J, the junction kept 11 bases outside the gene matches. Germline V CDR1 and CDR2: SGHNT, YYREEE (reference sequence). CDR3 nucleotide sequence: TGTGCCAGCAGGACTATGGCGGGAGGGGTGGCAGATACGCAGTATTTT. It encodes CASRTMAGGVADTQYF.

The chain recombines TRBV7-3 with TRBJ2-5; TRBD2 matches at 7 bases. The CDR3 extends over 15 amino acids. The germline gives CDR1 SGHTA, CDR2 FQGTGA. V shed 0 bases and J 5 bases; nucleotides not matched to a gene: 6. CDR3 sequence (DNA): TGTGCCAGCAGCTTAACTGTGGGGGGGAGGGAGACCCAGTACTTC. This translates into CASSLTVGGRETQYF.